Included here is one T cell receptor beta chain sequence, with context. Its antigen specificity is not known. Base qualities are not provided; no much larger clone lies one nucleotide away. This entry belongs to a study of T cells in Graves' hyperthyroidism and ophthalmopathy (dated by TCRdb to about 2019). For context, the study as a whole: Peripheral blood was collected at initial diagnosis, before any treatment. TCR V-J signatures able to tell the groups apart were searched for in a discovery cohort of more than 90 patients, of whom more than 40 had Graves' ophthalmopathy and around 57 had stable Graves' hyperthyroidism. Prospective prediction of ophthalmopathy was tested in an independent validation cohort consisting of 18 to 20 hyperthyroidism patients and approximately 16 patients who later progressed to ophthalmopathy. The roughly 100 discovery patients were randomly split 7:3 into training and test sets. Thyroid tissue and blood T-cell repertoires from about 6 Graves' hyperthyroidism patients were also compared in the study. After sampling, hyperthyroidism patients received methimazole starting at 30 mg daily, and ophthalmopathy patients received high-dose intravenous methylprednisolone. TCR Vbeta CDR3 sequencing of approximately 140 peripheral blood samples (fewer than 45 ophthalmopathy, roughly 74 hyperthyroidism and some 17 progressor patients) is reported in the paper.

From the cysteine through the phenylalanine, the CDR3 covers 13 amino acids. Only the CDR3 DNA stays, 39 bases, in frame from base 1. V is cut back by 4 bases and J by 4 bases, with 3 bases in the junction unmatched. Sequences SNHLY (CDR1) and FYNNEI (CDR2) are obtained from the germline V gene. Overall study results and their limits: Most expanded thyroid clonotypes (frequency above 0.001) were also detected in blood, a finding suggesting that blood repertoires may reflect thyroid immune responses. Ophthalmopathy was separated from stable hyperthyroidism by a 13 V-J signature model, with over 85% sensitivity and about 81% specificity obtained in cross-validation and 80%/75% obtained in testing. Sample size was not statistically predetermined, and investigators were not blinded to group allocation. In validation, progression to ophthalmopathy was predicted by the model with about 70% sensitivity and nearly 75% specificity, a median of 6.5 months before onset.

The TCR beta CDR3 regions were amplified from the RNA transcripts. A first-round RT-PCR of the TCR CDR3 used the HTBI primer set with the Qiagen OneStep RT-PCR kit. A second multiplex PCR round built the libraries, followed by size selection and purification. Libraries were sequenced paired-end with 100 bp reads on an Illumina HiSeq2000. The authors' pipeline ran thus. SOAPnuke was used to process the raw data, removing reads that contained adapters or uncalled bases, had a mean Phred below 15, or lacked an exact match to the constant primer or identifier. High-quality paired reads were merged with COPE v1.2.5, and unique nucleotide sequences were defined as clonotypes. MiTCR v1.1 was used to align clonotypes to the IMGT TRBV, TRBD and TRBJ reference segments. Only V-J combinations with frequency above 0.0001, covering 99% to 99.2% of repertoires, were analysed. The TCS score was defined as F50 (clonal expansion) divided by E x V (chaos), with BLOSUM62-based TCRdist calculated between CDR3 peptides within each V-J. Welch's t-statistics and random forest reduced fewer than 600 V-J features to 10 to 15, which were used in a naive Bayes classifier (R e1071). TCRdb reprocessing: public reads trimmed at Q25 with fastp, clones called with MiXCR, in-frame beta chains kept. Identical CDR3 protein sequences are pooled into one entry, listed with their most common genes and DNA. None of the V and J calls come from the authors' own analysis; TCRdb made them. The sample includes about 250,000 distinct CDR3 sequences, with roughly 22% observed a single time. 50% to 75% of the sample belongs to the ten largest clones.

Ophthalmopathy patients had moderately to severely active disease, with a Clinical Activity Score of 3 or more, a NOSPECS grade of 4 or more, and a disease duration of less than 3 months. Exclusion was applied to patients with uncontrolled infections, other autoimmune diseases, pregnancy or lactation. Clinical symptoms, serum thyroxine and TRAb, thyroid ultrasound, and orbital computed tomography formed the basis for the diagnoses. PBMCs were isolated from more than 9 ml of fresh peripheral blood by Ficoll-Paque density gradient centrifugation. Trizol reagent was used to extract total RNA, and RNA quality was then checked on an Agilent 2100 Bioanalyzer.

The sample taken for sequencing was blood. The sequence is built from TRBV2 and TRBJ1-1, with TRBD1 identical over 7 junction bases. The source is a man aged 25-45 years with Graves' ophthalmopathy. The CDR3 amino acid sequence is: CASSVGTVTEAFF. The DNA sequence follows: TGTGCCAGCAGTGTCGGGACAGTCACTGAAGCTTTCTTT.